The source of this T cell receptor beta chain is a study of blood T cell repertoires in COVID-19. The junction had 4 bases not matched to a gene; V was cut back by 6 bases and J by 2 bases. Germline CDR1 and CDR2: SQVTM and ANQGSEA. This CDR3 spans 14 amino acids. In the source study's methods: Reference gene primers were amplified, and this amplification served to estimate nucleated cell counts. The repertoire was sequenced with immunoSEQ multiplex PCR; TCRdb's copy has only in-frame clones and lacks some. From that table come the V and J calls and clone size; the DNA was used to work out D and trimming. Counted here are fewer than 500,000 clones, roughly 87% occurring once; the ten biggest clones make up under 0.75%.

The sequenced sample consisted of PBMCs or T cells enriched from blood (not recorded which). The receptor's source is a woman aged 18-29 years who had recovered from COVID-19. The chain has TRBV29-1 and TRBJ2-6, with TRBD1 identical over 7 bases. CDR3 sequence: CSVGTGAGANVLTF. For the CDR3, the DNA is TGCAGCGTCGGAACAGGGGCTGGGGCCAACGTCCTGACTTTC.